The 3 T cell receptor beta chains below all came from one sample that was sequenced in a study of beta chain features in type 1 diabetes. Study-wide results and limits: Patients with Type 1 diabetes showed moderately but significantly shorter TCRB CDR3s in all four CD4+ subsets.

The investigators reverse transcribed all of the isolated RNA, so they sequenced expressed TCRB transcripts. TCRdb's table, derived via immunoSEQ multiplex PCR, lists solely in-frame clones and lacks some. The table shows a few hundred thousand clones, with over 9% occurring only once. What these receptors recognize is not known. The sequencing sample was made of central memory CD4+ T cells from blood. Receptors were obtained from a man aged 30 to 45 with type 1 diabetes.

This clone was observed a few times. V and J are TRBV7-2 and TRBJ2-7; 8 bases align to TRBD1. The CDR3 is 14 residues long. The J segment lost 6 bases and the V segment lost 5 bases, leaving 9 bases of the junction unmatched. The germline gives CDR1 SGHTA, CDR2 FQGNSA. The CDR3 nucleotides are TGTGCCAGCAGCAAACAGGGGGGTAGAGGCGAGCAGTACTTC. Translating it yields CASSKQGGRGEQYF.

The V call is TRBV7-2, the J call TRBJ2-3, with D hard to call. The germline V gene encodes CDR1 SGHTA and CDR2 FQGNSA. The germline V and J ends were trimmed by 4 bases and 1 base, with 12 bases remaining between them. The CDR3 is made up of 15 amino acids. For the CDR3, the DNA is TGTGCCAGCAGCTCGTACACCACTGGCACAGATACGCAGTATTTT. Amino acids: CASSSYTTGTDTQYF.

This clone was seen repeatedly, ten times or more. This chain uses TRBV6-5 with TRBJ1-1; TRBD1 aligns across 8 bases. Germline values: CDR1 MNHEY, CDR2 SVGAGI. The CDR3 is 12 amino acids. V dropped 6 bases and J dropped 11; count of bases not matched to a gene: 8. This chain's CDR3 is CASSTRGLEAFF. CDR3 bases: TGTGCCAGCAGCACCAGGGGGCTAGAGGCTTTCTTT.